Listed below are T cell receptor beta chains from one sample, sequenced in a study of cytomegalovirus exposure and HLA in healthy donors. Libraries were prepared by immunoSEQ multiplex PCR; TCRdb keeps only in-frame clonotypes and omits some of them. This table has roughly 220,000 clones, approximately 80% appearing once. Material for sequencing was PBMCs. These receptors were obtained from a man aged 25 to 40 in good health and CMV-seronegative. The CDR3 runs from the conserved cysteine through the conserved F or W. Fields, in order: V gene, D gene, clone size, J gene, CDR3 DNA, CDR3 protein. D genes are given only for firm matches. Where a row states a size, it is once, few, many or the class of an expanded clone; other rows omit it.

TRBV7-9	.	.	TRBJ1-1	TGTGCCAGCAGGGGAAGGGGAGGGAACACTGAAGCTTTCTTT	CASRGRGGNTEAFF
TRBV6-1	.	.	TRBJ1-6	TGTGCCAGCAGTGAAGCCCACGGGGGGAATTCACCCCTCCACTTT	CASSEAHGGNSPLHF
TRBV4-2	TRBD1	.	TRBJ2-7	TGTGCCAGCAGCCAGGGACAGGTCTCCTACGAGCAGTACTTC	CASSQGQVSYEQYF
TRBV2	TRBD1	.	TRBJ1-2	TGTGCCAGCAGCGACAGGGGGCTTGGCTACACCTTC	CASSDRGLGYTF
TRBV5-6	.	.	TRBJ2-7	TGTGCCAGCAGCCCCCGTCGGATAGACAGGAGGTTCTACGAGCAGTACTTC	CASSPRRIDRRFYEQYF
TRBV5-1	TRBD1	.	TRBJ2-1	TGCGCCAGCAGCTACGGGACAGGTCCACTAAATGAGCAGTTCTTC	CASSYGTGPLNEQFF
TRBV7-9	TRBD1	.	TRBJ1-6	TGTGCCAGCAGCTTAGGTCGGACAGGATGGGTGGGATTCACCCTCCACTTT	CASSLGRTGWVGFTLHF
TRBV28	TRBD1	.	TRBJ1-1	TGTGCCAGCAGCTCGACAGGGGGGAACACTGAAGCTTTCTTT	CASSSTGGNTEAFF
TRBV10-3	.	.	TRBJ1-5	TGTGCCATCAGTCGACTGCTAGAAAATCAGCCCCAGCATTTT	CAISRLLENQPQHF
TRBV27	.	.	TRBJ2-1	TGTGCCAGCAGTTTATACCCGCCGCAGACAGGATTGGACAATGAGCAGTTCTTC	CASSLYPPQTGLDNEQFF
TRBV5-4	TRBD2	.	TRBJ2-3	TGTGCCAGCAGCCTATTAGCGGGGGGCAGCACAGATACGCAGTATTTT	CASSLLAGGSTDTQYF
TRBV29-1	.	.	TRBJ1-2	TGCAGCGTTCTGACAGCTTCCAACTATGGCTACACCTTC	CSVLTASNYGYTF
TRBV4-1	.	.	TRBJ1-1	TGCGCCAGCAGCCAAGATCCGGCAGGCATGAACACTGAAGCTTTCTTT	CASSQDPAGMNTEAFF
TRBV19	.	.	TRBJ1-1	TGTGCCAGTAGTAGGGACATGGCGGGGGGCACTGAAGCTTTCTTT	CASSRDMAGGTEAFF
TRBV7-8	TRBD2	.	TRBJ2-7	TGTGCCAGCAGTTTCCGAGCGGGGGGGGTTTACGAGCAGTACTTC	CASSFRAGGVYEQYF
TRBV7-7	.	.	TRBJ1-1	TGTGCTAGCAGCTACGGCACGGGCACTGAAGCTTTCTTT	CASSYGTGTEAFF
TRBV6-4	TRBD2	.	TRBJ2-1	TGTGCCAGCAGTGACTCTAGCGGGGGGGCCCATGAGCAGTTCTTC	CASSDSSGGAHEQFF
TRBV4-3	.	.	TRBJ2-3	TGCGCCAGCAGCCAAGACAGGGGTGATACGCAGTATTTT	CASSQDRGDTQYF
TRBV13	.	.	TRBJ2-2	TGTGCCAGCAGCCTCTTTCCGGGCGGGTCAACCGGGGAGCTGTTTTTT	CASSLFPGGSTGELFF
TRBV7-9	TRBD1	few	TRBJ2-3	TGTGCCAGCAGCTTAGAGGGGGCCCACACAGATACGCAGTATTTT	CASSLEGAHTDTQYF